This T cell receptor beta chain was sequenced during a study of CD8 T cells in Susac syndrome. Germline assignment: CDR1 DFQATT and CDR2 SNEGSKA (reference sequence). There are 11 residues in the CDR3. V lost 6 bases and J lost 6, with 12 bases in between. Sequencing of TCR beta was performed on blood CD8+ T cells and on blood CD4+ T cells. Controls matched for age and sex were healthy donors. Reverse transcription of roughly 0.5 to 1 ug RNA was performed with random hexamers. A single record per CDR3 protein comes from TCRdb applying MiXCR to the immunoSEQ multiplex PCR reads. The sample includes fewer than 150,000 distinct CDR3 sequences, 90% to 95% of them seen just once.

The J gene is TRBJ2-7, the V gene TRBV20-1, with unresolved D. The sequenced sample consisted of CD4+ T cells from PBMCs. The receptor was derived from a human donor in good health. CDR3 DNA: TGCAGTGCGGTACCGGGCCTCGAGCAGTACTTC. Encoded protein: CSAVPGLEQYF.